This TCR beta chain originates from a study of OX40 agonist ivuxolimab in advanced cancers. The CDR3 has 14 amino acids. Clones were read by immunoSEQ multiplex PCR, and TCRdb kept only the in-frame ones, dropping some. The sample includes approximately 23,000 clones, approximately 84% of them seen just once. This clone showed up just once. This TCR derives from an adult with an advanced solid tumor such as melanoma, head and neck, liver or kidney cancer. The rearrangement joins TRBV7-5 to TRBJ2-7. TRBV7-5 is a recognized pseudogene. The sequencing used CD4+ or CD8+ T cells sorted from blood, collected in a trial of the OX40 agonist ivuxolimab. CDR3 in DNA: TGTGCCAGCAGCTCGGGACGGAGACCCCACGAGCAGTACTTC. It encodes CASSSGRRPHEQYF.